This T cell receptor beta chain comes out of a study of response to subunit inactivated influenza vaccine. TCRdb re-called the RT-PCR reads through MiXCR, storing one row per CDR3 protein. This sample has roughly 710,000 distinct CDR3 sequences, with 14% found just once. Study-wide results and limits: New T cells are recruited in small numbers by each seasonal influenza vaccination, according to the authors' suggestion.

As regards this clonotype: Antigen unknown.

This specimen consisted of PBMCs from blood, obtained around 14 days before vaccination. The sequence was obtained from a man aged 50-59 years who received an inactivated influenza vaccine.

This CDR3 reads CASTRYEQYF. CDR3 in DNA: TGTGCCAGCACTAGGTACGAGCAGTACTTC. The rearrangement links TRBV2 to TRBJ2-7, with D unclear. CDR1 and CDR2 from the germline V gene are SNHLY and FYNNEI. Trimming left V 7 bases short and J 4 bases short, with 5 bases between. CDR3 size: 10 residues.